This T cell receptor beta chain was profiled in a study of blood T cell repertoires in COVID-19. At the level of the study: Specimens from acute and convalescent COVID-19 originated in the United States, Italy and Spain. The cDNA or gDNA used as material had been derived from T cells, B-cell-depleted T cells, or PBMCs.

How the authors handled the data: Amplification from reference gene primers served as the basis for estimated nucleated cell counts. This table comes from immunoSEQ multiplex PCR, and its TCRdb copy is limited to in-frame clones, with some not included. That table is the source of V, J and clone size, and D and trimming were worked out from the DNA. This sample has about 250,000 clones, with approximately 90% found just once. This CDR3 is built from 14 residues. Germline CDR1 and CDR2: SGHRS and YFSETQ. The V end lost 4 bases, the J end lost 1 base, and 10 bases lay between the germline ends. V and J are TRBV5-1 and TRBJ2-3, with D possibly matching TRBD1 (6 bases). This sequence originates from a man younger than 35 with active or convalescent COVID-19. The sequenced sample consisted of peripheral blood. This CDR3 reads CASSERQGTDTQYF. CDR3 coding DNA: TGCGCCAGCAGCGAAAGACAGGGCACAGATACGCAGTATTTT.